Each of the 18 T cell receptor beta chains below was sequenced from the same sample in a study of blood T cells in healthy people across ages. With a J-beta primer mix and a sample-barcoded 5' primer, a second PCR ran roughly 6 to 12 cycles. From the 5' RACE reads, TCRdb called clonotypes with MiXCR, one entry per CDR3 protein. The data contain around 800,000 distinct CDR3 sequences, about 47% of them singletons. The source material was blood. The receptors originated from a man aged 80 or over in good health.

This clonotype was detected only a few times. V is TRBV5-1 and J is TRBJ2-7; D ambiguous. V was trimmed by 0 bases and J by 4 bases, leaving 14 bases between them. The CDR3 totals 15 residues. Germline assignment: CDR1 SGHRS and CDR2 YFSETQ. The DNA for the CDR3 is TGCGCCAGCAGCTTGGACGGAAGGGAAGGTTACGAGCAGTACTTC. It translates to CASSLDGREGYEQYF.

The J gene is TRBJ2-3, the V gene TRBV7-9; D ambiguous. This CDR3 contains 11 residues. Trimming took 7 bases from V and 4 from J, leaving 6 bases between them. Germline CDR1 SEHNR, CDR2 FQNEAQ (reference sequence). The CDR3 DNA is TGTGCCAGCATGGCCCCAGATACGCAGTATTTT. Its translation is CASMAPDTQYF.

The chain joins TRBV29-1 to TRBJ2-1; D uncertain. Trimming pared 2 bases from V and 3 bases from J, leaving 2 bases between. Looked up from germline, CDR1 is SQVTM and CDR2 is ANQGSEA. The CDR3 extends over 11 amino acids. The CDR3 nucleotides read TGCAGCGTTGAAAGCTACAATGAGCAGTTCTTC. Translation: CSVESYNEQFF.

This clonotype was detected only a few times. J is TRBJ2-1 and V is TRBV20-1; maybe TRBD2 (6 bases). This CDR3 is built from 12 residues. In germline, CDR1 is DFQATT, CDR2 SNEGSKA (reference sequence). V was shortened by 3 bases and J by 6 bases, with 9 bases between the two germline ends. CDR3 protein: CSASGSANEQFF. The CDR3 DNA reads TGCAGTGCTAGCGGGAGCGCCAATGAGCAGTTCTTC.

CDR3 residues: CASSSGTGVRNEQFF. In DNA, the CDR3 is TGTGCCAGCAGTTCCGGGACAGGGGTTCGGAATGAGCAGTTCTTC. V is TRBV7-2 and J is TRBJ2-1, with 10 nucleotides matching TRBD1. V lost 6 bases to trimming and J lost 7 bases; unmatched junction nucleotides: 9. CDR3 length equals 15 residues. Germline lookup yields CDR1 SGHTA and CDR2 FQGNSA.

This clonotype occurred a few times. The V and J genes are TRBV12-3 or TRBV12-4 and TRBJ1-1; tentatively, D is TRBD1 (6 bases). This CDR3 has 14 amino acids. Trimming shortened V by 8 bases and J by 1 base, and 14 bases separated the two germline ends. The CDR3 reads CASSPGQTNTEAFF. The DNA for the CDR3 is TGTGCCAGCTCCCCTGGACAGACGAACACTGAAGCTTTCTTT.

This rearrangement joins TRBV5-1 to TRBJ2-4; 7 bases fit TRBD1. The tail of the sequence fits TRBJ2-7 better, so the J call may be wrong. The CDR3 covers 14 residues. CDR1 is SGHRS, CDR2 YFSETQ, per germline. The CDR3 DNA sequence: TGCGCCAGCAGCACCTACGGGACAGAGTACGAGCAGTACTTC. It codes for CASSTYGTEYEQYF.

This clonotype has a handful of counts. This chain joins TRBV5-1 and TRBJ2-3; 7 bases map to TRBD2. The CDR3 is 14 residues long. Germline values: CDR1 SGHRS, CDR2 YFSETQ. J gave up 6 bases and V 4 bases, and 8 bases lay outside the gene matches. CDR3 nucleotide sequence: TGCGCCAGCAGCCCGCCCATGGGAGGGGATACGCAGTATTTT. This sequence encodes CASSPPMGGDTQYF.

This chain connects TRBV3-1 to TRBJ2-2, with TRBD2 matching 11 bases. Losses at the gene ends were 2 bases for V and 7 bases for J; bases not matched to a gene: 3. From germline, CDR1 is LGHDT and CDR2 YNNKEL (reference sequence). This CDR3 spans 15 amino acids. Written as DNA, the CDR3 is TGTGCCAGCAGCCAACTAGCGGGAGGCGGCGGGGAGCTGTTTTTT. Residues: CASSQLAGGGGELFF.

This clonotype appeared a few times. V usage is TRBV4-2 and J usage is TRBJ2-1, with TRBD2 matching 12 bases. The germline V gene encodes CDR1 LGHNA and CDR2 YNFKEQ. This CDR3 is 19 amino acids long. V dropped 4 bases and J dropped 3; count of bases not matched to a gene: 13. The chain's CDR3 is CASSPPGLAGKGGYNEQFF. CDR3 nucleotides: TGTGCCAGCAGCCCCCCAGGACTAGCGGGAAAGGGTGGCTACAATGAGCAGTTCTTC.

This clonotype turned up a few times. The chain couples TRBV12-3 or TRBV12-4 to TRBJ2-1; weak D call: TRBD2 (5 bases). The CDR3 totals 16 residues. Trimming stripped 4 bases from V and 1 base from J, with 14 bases between. The CDR3 DNA follows: TGTGCCAGCAGTTCTGCCCGAGCGGAATCCTACAATGAGCAGTTCTTC. Its translation is CASSSARAESYNEQFF.

Comments on this clonotype: A much larger clone is a single base away; this may be a read error. The chain combines TRBV19 with TRBJ2-1; tentative D call: TRBD2 (5 bases). Germline V CDR1 and CDR2: LNHDA, SQIVND (reference sequence). The CDR3 totals 15 residues. The CDR3 reads CASSTIATSYKEQFF. CDR3 coding DNA: TGTGCCAGTAGCACCATAGCGACCTCCTACAAGGAGCAGTTCTTC.

The V and J genes are TRBV10-2 and TRBJ1-2; possibly TRBD1 for D (6 bases). This CDR3 comprises 14 residues. Germline V gene sequence: CDR1 WSHSY, CDR2 SAAADI. V was pared by 6 bases and J by 4 bases, with 15 bases between. The CDR3 DNA follows: TGCGCCAGCAGAGTGGCGGGGGGCCGCTATGGCTACACCTTC. Protein: CASRVAGGRYGYTF.

The chain has TRBV20-1 and TRBJ2-1; D might be TRBD2 (5 bases). The CDR3 consists of 15 residues. In germline, CDR1 is DFQATT, CDR2 SNEGSKA (reference sequence). Trimming shortened V by 4 bases and J by 0 bases, and 13 bases separated the two germline ends. CDR3 DNA sequence: TGCAGTGCTAAAGTCTTGAGCGGCTCCTACAATGAGCAGTTCTTC. Translation: CSAKVLSGSYNEQFF.

The rearrangement uses TRBV20-1 and TRBJ2-5; D is perhaps TRBD1 or TRBD2 (6 bases each). Germline CDR1 reads DFQATT; CDR2 reads SNEGSKA (reference sequence). The CDR3 has 13 amino acids. The V and J ends lost 6 bases and 4 bases respectively, with 15 bases between them. CDR3 loop: CSATKGGGETQYF. The CDR3 DNA reads as TGCAGTGCCACCAAGGGGGGTGGAGAGACCCAGTACTTC.

V gene TRBV7-2 combines with J gene TRBJ2-3; D is unclear. The CDR3 consists of 20 residues. V lost 1 base to trimming and J lost 0 bases, with 23 bases between them. The germline V gene has CDR1 SGHTA and CDR2 FQGNSA. CDR3 bases: TGTGCCAGCAGCTTAGAGCCCTTCCTAGTGGGCTTCTCTAGCACAGATACGCAGTATTTT. Protein: CASSLEPFLVGFSSTDTQYF.

About this clonotype: Sequence at one end of the junction differs from germline and may be a read error. The CDR3 is CAVSPTSGSSYEQYF. In DNA, the CDR3 is TGTGCCGTCAGCCCTACTAGCGGGAGCTCCTACGAGCAGTACTTC. The chain joins TRBV10-3 to TRBJ2-7; 11 bases map to TRBD2. In germline, CDR1 is ENHRY, CDR2 SYGVKD. This CDR3 has 15 amino acids.

V gene TRBV29-1 combines with J gene TRBJ2-3; TRBD2 matches at 10 bases. The trim removed 7 bases at V and 5 bases at J, leaving 3 bases unmatched. The CDR3 loop spans 12 amino acids. CDR1 is SQVTM, CDR2 ANQGSEA, per germline. The CDR3 DNA reads TGCAGCGCCGGACTAGCGGAAGATACGCAGTATTTT. This translates into CSAGLAEDTQYF.